The 29 T cell receptor beta chains reported below all come from one sample, sequenced in a study of blood T cell repertoires in COVID-19. Produced via immunoSEQ multiplex PCR; TCRdb's table is partial and in-frame only. The sample includes hundreds of thousands of clones, around nine tenths of them seen just once. Input material: PBMCs or T cells enriched from blood (not recorded which). Receptors were obtained from a woman in her twenties or thirties who had recovered from COVID-19.

The V gene is TRBV4-2, the J gene TRBJ2-7; 12 bases are a match to TRBD2. The CDR3 length is 19 residues. The V and J ends lost 1 base and 1 base, in that order; junction bases with no gene match: 11. CDR1 is LGHNA, CDR2 YNFKEQ, per germline. In DNA, the CDR3 is TGTGCCAGCAGCCAAGTCCTACTAGCGGGAGGCACGATTTCCTACGAGCAGTACTTC. The encoded protein is CASSQVLLAGGTISYEQYF.

The rearrangement joins TRBV5-4 to TRBJ2-7, with a weak D call TRBD2 (5 bases). Trimming left V 4 bases short and J 1 base short, with 12 bases between. This CDR3 has 14 residues. Germline CDR1 reads SGHNT; CDR2 reads YYREEE (reference sequence). The CDR3 here is CASSPSGESYEQYF. CDR3 nucleotide sequence: TGTGCCAGCAGCCCTAGTGGGGAGTCCTACGAGCAGTACTTC.

The DNA for the CDR3 is TGTGCCATCGAGAGTGGGAGCGGGAGGGGGGGCAATGAGCAGTTCTTC. Translation gives CAIESGSGRGGNEQFF. The V call is TRBV10-3, the J call TRBJ2-1; TRBD2 aligns across 10 bases. This CDR3 is built from 16 residues. The germline gives CDR1 ENHRY, CDR2 SYGVKD. Trimming removed 8 bases from V and 6 bases from J; junction bases left unmatched: 13.

The J gene is TRBJ2-7, the V gene TRBV6-4; 13 nucleotides line up with TRBD2. Germline V gene lookup returns CDR1 MRHNA and CDR2 SNTAGT. The ends lost 5 bases at V and 7 bases at J; junction bases unmatched: 5. The CDR3 extends over 14 amino acids. The CDR3 protein is CASSSGLAGQEQYF. The CDR3 DNA sequence: TGTGCCAGCAGTTCGGGACTAGCGGGACAGGAGCAGTACTTC.

A word on this clone: A much larger clone differs from this one at a single base, so this may be a read error. The CDR3 reads CASGRDRGHEQYF. CDR3 DNA: TGTGCCAGCGGCCGGGACAGGGGGCACGAGCAGTACTTC. The chain has TRBV6-5 and TRBJ2-7; 12 bases match TRBD1. The CDR3 contains 13 residues. V shed 8 bases and J 5 bases; nucleotides not matched to a gene: 4. Per germline, CDR1 MNHEY and CDR2 SVGAGI.

This clone was recorded only once. The chain has TRBV28 and TRBJ1-2; D is perhaps TRBD1 (6 bases). V was cut by 8 bases and J by 8 bases, with 18 bases left in between. Germline V CDR1 and CDR2: MDHEN, SYDVKM. The length of the CDR3 is 13 residues. The CDR3 DNA reads as TGTGCCAGCCGCGGTCGGGGGGCGGAAGGCTACACCTTC. Translation gives CASRGRGAEGYTF.

CDR3: CASSRTPGQAEAFF. The CDR3 DNA reads TGTGCCAGCAGCCGAACACCCGGACAGGCTGAAGCTTTCTTT. V and J are TRBV7-3 and TRBJ1-1, with 7 bases aligning to TRBD1. The CDR3 consists of 14 residues. The trim removed 5 bases at V and 6 bases at J, leaving 9 bases unmatched. Germline CDR1 is SGHTA and CDR2 is FQGTGA.

The chain links TRBV6-2 or TRBV6-3 to TRBJ2-7; D is undetermined. There are 13 residues in the CDR3. Germline CDR1 and CDR2: MNHEY and SVGEGT. V was pared by 0 bases and J by 3 bases, with 6 bases between. CDR3 bases: TGTGCCAGCAGTTACTCGCAGATCTACGAGCAGTACTTC. Translated, it gives CASSYSQIYEQYF.

The chain is built from TRBV5-4 and TRBJ2-5; weak D call: TRBD2 (6 bases). Germline lookup yields CDR1 SGHNT and CDR2 YYREEE (reference sequence). There are 16 residues in the CDR3. V lost 3 bases and J lost 1, with 16 bases in between. The CDR3 here is CASSSRGDGTQETQYF. DNA for the CDR3: TGTGCCAGCAGCTCCCGCGGGGATGGGACCCAAGAGACCCAGTACTTC. Filled out from reference TRBV5-4 and TRBJ2-5, the complete variable domain reads ETGVTQSPTHLIKTRGQQVTLRCSSQSGHNTVSWYQQALGQGPQFIFQYYREEENGRGNFPPRFSGLQFPNYSSELNVNALELDDSALYLCASSSRGDGTQETQYFGPGTRLLVL.

The chain combines TRBV18 with TRBJ1-2; D gene uncertain. The CDR3 extends over 14 amino acids. V shed 3 bases and J shed 3 bases, with 11 bases lying between them. Looked up from germline, CDR1 is KGHSH and CDR2 is LQKENI. CDR3 region: CASSPRLVDYGYTF. Written as DNA, the CDR3 is TGTGCCAGCTCACCCCGACTGGTGGACTATGGCTACACCTTC.

This chain links TRBV19 with TRBJ2-5, with D possibly TRBD1 on 5 matching bases. Germline CDR1 and CDR2: LNHDA and SQIVND (reference sequence). The CDR3 is made up of 13 amino acids. Between the trimmed V and J ends, which lost 4 bases and 2 bases, there was a span of 8 bases. DNA for the CDR3: TGTGCCAGTAGTACCAGGGTTCAAGAGACCCAGTACTTC. Residues: CASSTRVQETQYF.

The chain carries TRBV7-8 and TRBJ2-3; possibly TRBD2 for D (6 bases). The CDR3 loop spans 16 amino acids. Trimming took off 1 base at V and 3 bases at J, with 14 bases between the two ends. Germline V lookup: CDR1 SGHVS, CDR2 FQNEAQ. The CDR3 sequence is CASSLGALAGTDTQYF. Written as DNA, the CDR3 is TGTGCCAGCAGCTTAGGAGCACTAGCTGGGACAGATACGCAGTATTTT.

The chain recombines TRBV5-1 with TRBJ1-1; D is possibly TRBD1 (6 bases). There are 13 residues in the CDR3. The V end was cut by 4 bases, the J end by 5 bases, with 12 bases between. CDR1 SGHRS and CDR2 YFSETQ come from the germline V gene. The CDR3: CASSHDRITEAFF. CDR3 in DNA: TGCGCCAGCAGCCATGACAGGATTACTGAAGCTTTCTTT.

The genes are TRBV6-5 and TRBJ2-2; D perhaps matches TRBD2 (6 bases). Trimming pared 6 bases from V and 1 base from J, leaving 12 bases between. The CDR3 is 15 amino acids. Germline CDR1 MNHEY, CDR2 SVGAGI. CDR3 coding DNA: TGTGCCAGCAGCCGTAGCGGAGGGAACACCGGGGAGCTGTTTTTT. Translating it yields CASSRSGGNTGELFF.

The CDR3 reads CATSDPRTSGSRKDNEQFF. DNA of the CDR3: TGTGCCACCAGTGATCCTCGGACTAGCGGGAGCCGTAAGGACAATGAGCAGTTCTTC. V is TRBV24-1 and J is TRBJ2-1; 13 bases fit TRBD2. Germline V CDR1 and CDR2: KGHDR, SFDVKD. The length of the CDR3 is 19 residues. V was pared by 3 bases and J by 5 bases, with 12 bases of the junction left unmatched.

This rearrangement joins TRBV5-6 to TRBJ2-5; D remains unclear. The germline CDR1 and CDR2 sequences are SGHDT and YYEEEE. CDR3 length equals 14 residues. Trimming stripped 0 bases from V and 1 base from J, with 7 bases between. In DNA form, the CDR3 reads TGTGCCAGCAGCTTGGTCGAACTCCAAGAGACCCAGTACTTC. Protein product: CASSLVELQETQYF. The full variable domain, its missing parts supplied by reference TRBV5-6 and TRBJ2-5, is DAGVTQSPTHLIKTRGQQVTLRCSPKSGHDTVSWYQQALGQGPQFIFQYYEEEERQRGNFPDRFSGHQFPNYSSELNVNALLLGDSALYLCASSLVELQETQYFGPGTRLLVL.

This clone was observed a single time. J is TRBJ1-5 and V is TRBV13; TRBD1 aligns across 7 bases. Unmatched junction bases numbered 7, after V lost 5 bases and J lost 6 bases. CDR3 size: 14 residues. Germline CDR1 is PRHDT and CDR2 is FYEKMQ (reference sequence). The CDR3 is CASSTARQGQPQHF. DNA for the CDR3: TGTGCCAGCAGCACCGCCCGACAGGGTCAGCCCCAGCATTTT.

The V and J genes are TRBV19 and TRBJ2-1, with 15 nucleotides matching TRBD2. V lost 5 bases, J lost 0 bases, and 8 bases stayed unmatched. Germline V gene sequence: CDR1 LNHDA, CDR2 SQIVND (reference sequence). This CDR3 spans 19 amino acids. CDR3 in amino acids: CASSFGLAGGRSSYNEQFF. The CDR3 DNA follows: TGTGCCAGTAGTTTCGGACTAGCGGGAGGGCGAAGCTCCTACAATGAGCAGTTCTTC.

J is TRBJ1-6 and V is TRBV14; tentative D call: TRBD1 (6 bases). Germline V gives CDR1 SGHDN, CDR2 FVKESK. V shed 1 base and J shed 9 bases, with 16 bases lying between them. CDR3 length: 16 amino acids. The CDR3 is CASSQVPGQAFSPLHF. The CDR3 DNA sequence: TGTGCCAGCAGCCAAGTTCCGGGACAAGCCTTTTCACCCCTCCACTTT.

The chain employs TRBV7-9 and TRBJ1-1; D ambiguous. Germline V gives CDR1 SEHNR, CDR2 FQNEAQ (reference sequence). The CDR3 totals 14 residues. Trimming took 7 bases from V and 0 from J, leaving 12 bases between them. The CDR3, as DNA: TGTGCCAGCACTTCGGGTCGTATGAACACTGAAGCTTTCTTT. Protein product: CASTSGRMNTEAFF.

The gene calls are TRBV4-2 and TRBJ1-2; D is unresolved. Germline V gene data show CDR1 as LGHNA and CDR2 as YNFKEQ. V was trimmed by 0 bases and J by 6 bases, leaving 11 bases between them. The CDR3 consists of 14 residues. Here the CDR3 reads CASSQEPVSHGYTF. In nucleotides, the CDR3 is TGTGCCAGCAGCCAAGAACCAGTCTCCCATGGCTACACCTTC.

This chain links TRBV5-4 with TRBJ1-1; 7 bases match TRBD1. This CDR3 comprises 14 residues. V trimming: 3 bases; J trimming: 1 base; junction bases outside the gene matches: 3. CDR1 is SGHNT and CDR2 is YYREEE in the germline V gene (reference sequence). The CDR3 here is CASSSGTANTEAFF. CDR3 bases: TGTGCCAGCAGCTCCGGGACAGCGAACACTGAAGCTTTCTTT.

The chain combines TRBV3-1 (or the pseudogene TRBV3-2) with TRBJ1-2, with D perhaps TRBD1 (6 bases). The CDR3 runs to 15 residues. V was trimmed by 4 bases and J by 4 bases, leaving 16 bases between them. The germline V gene encodes CDR1 LGHDT and CDR2 YNNKEL (reference sequence). CDR3 sequence: CASSPRGRGAYGYTF. CDR3 sequence (DNA): TGTGCCAGCAGCCCCCGGGGCAGGGGTGCCTATGGCTACACCTTC.

The chain is built from TRBV6-5 and TRBJ1-1, with 7 nucleotides matching TRBD1. Germline values: CDR1 MNHEY, CDR2 SVGAGI. The CDR3 consists of 15 residues. The J segment lost 2 bases and the V segment lost 5 bases, leaving 8 bases of the junction unmatched. As DNA, the CDR3 is TGTGCCAGCAGTAGGTTAACAGGGGCCAACACTGAAGCTTTCTTT. Translation: CASSRLTGANTEAFF.

The chain is built from TRBV19 and TRBJ1-2; D remains unclear. V was pared by 7 bases and J by 5 bases, with 14 bases between. The germline V gene has CDR1 LNHDA and CDR2 SQIVND (reference sequence). This CDR3 has 13 amino acids. The CDR3 DNA is TGTGCCAGTAAAGATTTCTCGAGATATGGCTACACCTTC. It is translated as CASKDFSRYGYTF.

This clone was seen a handful of times. The chain uses TRBV19 and TRBJ2-7, with TRBD1 as a possible D gene (5 bases). CDR3 length: 15 residues. V was clipped by 5 bases and J by 4 bases, with 18 bases between them. Per germline, CDR1 LNHDA and CDR2 SQIVND (reference sequence). Here the CDR3 DNA reads TGTGCCAGTAGTGGCTCGCAGGGTATCGGTTACGAGCAGTACTTC. This encodes CASSGSQGIGYEQYF.

This chain links TRBV19 with TRBJ1-5; 8 bases are shared with TRBD1. There are 16 residues in the CDR3. Germline V CDR1 and CDR2: LNHDA, SQIVND (reference sequence). The V segment lost 6 bases and the J segment 0 bases; nucleotides outside the gene matches: 7. The CDR3 DNA reads as TGTGCCAGTAGGGATGGACAGGGCAATAGCAATCAGCCCCAGCATTTT. Translation gives CASRDGQGNSNQPQHF.

This chain uses TRBV9 with TRBJ2-1, with D perhaps matching TRBD1 (6 bases). This CDR3 region has 14 residues. V was shortened by 2 bases and J by 2 bases, with 8 bases between the two germline ends. The germline gives CDR1 SGDLS, CDR2 YYNGEE. In DNA form, the CDR3 reads TGTGCCAGCAGCGTGGGGGCGGCCTACAATGAGCAGTTCTTC. It yields the protein CASSVGAAYNEQFF. Together with reference TRBV9 and TRBJ2-1, the CDR3 gives the full variable domain: DSGVTQTPKHLITATGQRVTLRCSPRSGDLSVYWYQQSLDQGLQFLIQYYNGEERAKGNILERFSAQQFPDLHSELNLSSLELGDSALYFCASSVGAAYNEQFFGPGTRLTVL.

V gene TRBV6-5 combines with J gene TRBJ1-1, with a weak D call TRBD1 (6 bases). The CDR3 runs 14 residues. Germline-derived CDR1 and CDR2 are MNHEY and SVGAGI. V lost 2 bases to trimming and J lost 0 bases, with 7 bases between them. CDR3 sequence (DNA): TGTGCCAGCAGTTACGGGGGCATGAACACTGAAGCTTTCTTT. Protein: CASSYGGMNTEAFF.